Listed here are 22 T cell receptor beta chains from one sample, sequenced in a study of shared clonotypes between healthy human individuals. The repertoire was sequenced with immunoSEQ multiplex PCR; TCRdb's copy has only in-frame clones and lacks some. The sample lists some 500,000 clones; 90% to 97% were seen once. The specimen was naive CD4+ T cells sorted from blood. Subset reported: CD45RA+ positively selected. The receptors derive from a woman in her 30s in good health.

This sequence joins TRBV5-6 and TRBJ2-5; maybe TRBD2 (5 bases). The J call may be in error: the DNA end matches TRBJ2-7 better. Per the germline V gene, CDR1 is SGHDT and CDR2 is YYEEEE. CDR3 size: 11 residues. The CDR3 loop is CASAGVSEQYF. As DNA, the CDR3 is TGTGCCAGCGCCGGGGTTTCCGAGCAGTACTTC.

The chain carries TRBV6-5 and TRBJ2-1, with D possibly TRBD2 on 7 matching bases. Germline assignment: CDR1 MNHEY and CDR2 SVGAGI. There are 15 residues in the CDR3. Trimming cost V 2 bases and J 9 bases, with 17 bases left between them. The CDR3: CASSYEGGKGGEQFF. The CDR3 region has the DNA TGTGCCAGCAGTTACGAGGGAGGGAAGGGGGGTGAGCAGTTCTTC.

A remark on this clone: The junction does not match germline at one end; this may be a read error. This chain connects TRBV28 to TRBJ2-7; no reliable D call. Germline V gene sequence: CDR1 MDHEN, CDR2 SYDVKM. The CDR3 is 12 amino acids. Here the CDR3 DNA reads TGTGCCAGCAGTCCCCCCGGTCGTGAGTGGCACTTC. Encoded protein: CASSPPGREWHF.

The V gene is TRBV7-9, the J gene TRBJ2-7; a possible D gene is TRBD1 (5 bases). The CDR3 totals 12 residues. V lost 8 bases and J lost 0, with 8 bases in between. Looked up from germline, CDR1 is SEHNR and CDR2 is FQNEAQ (reference sequence). CDR3 sequence reads: CASGRVSYEQYF. CDR3 DNA sequence: TGTGCCAGCGGCAGGGTCTCCTACGAGCAGTACTTC.

The CDR3 loop reads CASSAQQIEAFF. CDR3 DNA sequence: TGTGCCAGCAGTGCCCAACAAATTGAAGCTTTCTTT. This sequence joins TRBV6-1 and TRBJ1-1, with D unclear. V was shortened by 4 bases and J by 7 bases, with 10 bases between the two germline ends. This CDR3 is 12 amino acids long. Per germline, CDR1 MNHNS and CDR2 SASEGT.

The rearrangement uses TRBV5-1 and TRBJ2-5, with D possibly being TRBD1 (5 bases). Trimming removed 0 bases from V and 0 bases from J, with 6 bases in between. The CDR3 covers 14 residues. Germline V lookup: CDR1 SGHRS, CDR2 YFSETQ. DNA for the CDR3: TGCGCCAGCAGCTTGGACAGGTACCAAGAGACCCAGTACTTC. Translating gives CASSLDRYQETQYF.

The rearrangement links TRBV11-1 to TRBJ1-3; D not certain. V was pared by 1 base and J by 0 bases, with 10 bases between. CDR3 length: 16 amino acids. CDR1 is SGHAT, CDR2 FQDESV, per germline (reference sequence). Here the CDR3 reads CASSLGLGSSGNTIYF. For the CDR3, the DNA is TGTGCCAGCAGCTTAGGACTCGGGAGCTCTGGAAACACCATATATTTT.

A single count supports this clone. The rearrangement joins TRBV5-1 to TRBJ2-1; 8 nucleotides align to TRBD2. The germline V gene has CDR1 SGHRS and CDR2 YFSETQ. CDR3 size: 14 residues. V shed 4 bases, J shed 9 bases, and the junction held 9 bases outside the gene matches. The CDR3 DNA follows: TGCGCCAGCAGCGCGGGACTAGTAAGCGCTGAGCAGTTCTTC. Translation gives CASSAGLVSAEQFF.

J is TRBJ1-2 and V is TRBV28, with TRBD1 matching over 7 bases. The CDR3 loop spans 15 amino acids. J gave up 2 bases and V 2 bases, and 5 bases lay outside the gene matches. Germline lookup yields CDR1 MDHEN and CDR2 SYDVKM. CDR3 region: CASSLIGGTNYGYTF. The CDR3 nucleotides read TGTGCCAGCAGTTTAATAGGGGGCACCAACTATGGCTACACCTTC.

The chain couples TRBV6-1 to TRBJ1-2; no firm D call. Germline CDR1 is MNHNS and CDR2 is SASEGT. Between the trimmed V and J ends, which lost 5 bases and 2 bases, there was a span of 9 bases. The CDR3 has 13 residues. The CDR3 DNA sequence: TGTGCCAGCAGTTTATCCGGAAACTATGGCTACACCTTC. This gives the protein CASSLSGNYGYTF.

This chain connects TRBV14 to TRBJ2-3, with D uncertain. Trimming left V 0 bases short and J 6 bases short, with 7 bases between. The CDR3 consists of 13 residues. Germline V gives CDR1 SGHDN, CDR2 FVKESK. Here the CDR3 DNA reads TGTGCCAGCAGCCAAGAAATTTGGGATACGCAGTATTTT. Amino acid sequence: CASSQEIWDTQYF.

The chain carries TRBV21-1 and TRBJ1-2. TRBV21-1 is marked as a pseudogene. This CDR3 region has 12 residues. CDR3 nucleotide sequence: TGTGCCAGCAGCAAAGGGGACTATGGCTACACCTTC. Translation gives CASSKGDYGYTF.

J is TRBJ2-7 and V is TRBV28, with D possibly being TRBD1 (6 bases). Germline CDR1 and CDR2: MDHEN and SYDVKM. The V end lost 6 bases, the J end lost 0 bases, and 9 bases lay between the germline ends. The CDR3 is 13 residues long. CDR3 in amino acids: CASRTGHSYEQYF. DNA of the CDR3: TGTGCCAGCAGGACGGGACACTCCTACGAGCAGTACTTC.

V gene TRBV19 combines with J gene TRBJ2-1, with D maybe TRBD2 (6 bases). The CDR3 runs 14 residues. Per germline, CDR1 LNHDA and CDR2 SQIVND (reference sequence). The V gene lost 4 bases and the J gene lost 4 bases, with 11 bases spanning the gap. The CDR3 loop is CASSTLGGYNEQFF. The CDR3 DNA follows: TGTGCCAGTAGTACCCTAGGAGGGTACAATGAGCAGTTCTTC.

This chain uses TRBV9 with TRBJ1-2; D unclear. CDR3 length equals 15 residues. V dropped 0 bases and J dropped 4 bases, with 13 bases sitting between them. The V gene's germline CDR1 is SGDLS and CDR2 YYNGEE. For the CDR3, the DNA is TGTGCCAGCAGCGTAGAGTCGGCAGGCCGCTATGGCTACACCTTC. Protein sequence: CASSVESAGRYGYTF.

The chain links TRBV6-5 to TRBJ2-2, with TRBD1 identical over 10 bases. The junction had 5 bases not matched to a gene; V was cut back by 6 bases and J by 4 bases. The CDR3 is made up of 15 amino acids. CDR1 MNHEY and CDR2 SVGAGI come from the germline V gene. CDR3 sequence (DNA): TGTGCCAGCAGACCCGGGACAGGGGTCACCGGGGAGCTGTTTTTT. Protein sequence: CASRPGTGVTGELFF.

The chain links TRBV19 to TRBJ1-2, with 8 bases matching TRBD1. Per the germline V gene, CDR1 is LNHDA and CDR2 is SQIVND (reference sequence). The CDR3 has 13 residues. V lost 3 bases, J lost 4 bases, and 1 base stayed unmatched. In DNA form, the CDR3 reads TGTGCCAGTAGTATTGGACAGGGCTATGGCTACACCTTC. Protein sequence: CASSIGQGYGYTF.

The chain uses TRBV29-1 and TRBJ2-3; 12 bases fit TRBD2. The CDR3 is 15 residues long. J was trimmed by 3 bases and V by 7 bases; bases with no gene match: 8. Germline V gene sequence: CDR1 SQVTM, CDR2 ANQGSEA. The CDR3 DNA reads TGCAGCGCAGGACTAGCGGGATCGAGTACAGATACGCAGTATTTT. Its translation is CSAGLAGSSTDTQYF.

The CDR3 region has the DNA TGTGCCAGCAGGCCGGGACTAGCGTCCTACGAGCAGTACTTC. Its translation: CASRPGLASYEQYF. The genes are TRBV2 and TRBJ2-7; 10 bases match TRBD2. This CDR3 region has 14 residues. V lost 6 bases and J lost 1; bases outside the gene matches: 3. Germline CDR1 reads SNHLY; CDR2 reads FYNNEI.

The chain couples TRBV27 to TRBJ2-5; 8 bases line up with TRBD1. The J call may not be correct, given that the DNA end is closer to TRBJ2-7. Germline loops: CDR1 MNHEY, CDR2 SMNVEV (reference sequence). The CDR3 loop spans 15 amino acids. The CDR3 coding sequence is TGTGCCAGCAGTTTAACCCCAGGGGGCACCTACGAGCAGTACTTC. It is translated as CASSLTPGGTYEQYF.

The chain joins TRBV10-1 to TRBJ2-7; D is possibly TRBD2 (5 bases). Trimming took 2 bases from V and 2 from J, leaving 10 bases between them. There are 14 residues in the CDR3. Germline V gives CDR1 WNHNN, CDR2 SYGVQD (reference sequence). CDR3 residues: CASSENRGAYEQYF. Written as DNA, the CDR3 is TGCGCCAGCAGTGAGAACCGGGGAGCCTACGAGCAGTACTTC.

The chain is built from TRBV2 and TRBJ2-7; a possible D gene is TRBD2 (6 bases). The V end was cut by 6 bases, the J end by 6 bases, with 21 bases between. Germline V lookup: CDR1 SNHLY, CDR2 FYNNEI. The length of the CDR3 is 15 residues. This CDR3 reads CASRDLLGLNAEQYF. DNA for the CDR3: TGTGCCAGCAGGGATCTCTTGGGACTTAACGCCGAGCAGTACTTC. The whole variable domain, filled in from reference TRBV2 and TRBJ2-7, reads EPEVTQTPSHQVTQMGQEVILRCVPISNHLYFYWYRQILGQKVEFLVSFYNNEISEKSEIFDDQFSVERPDGSNFTLKIRSTKLEDSAMYFCASRDLLGLNAEQYFGPGTRLTVT.